These 14 T cell receptor beta chains were sequenced from one sample in a study of CD8 T cells in Susac syndrome. Reverse transcription used about 0.5 to 1 ug RNA and random hexamers. TCRdb re-analysed the immunoSEQ multiplex PCR reads in MiXCR, keeping a single row per CDR3 protein. The data hold more than 150,000 distinct CDR3 sequences, with 95% observed a single time. Sequencing was performed on CD8+ T cells from PBMCs. These receptors were taken from a human donor with Susac syndrome.

The J gene is TRBJ2-7, the V gene TRBV4-1; 11 nucleotides align to TRBD1. There are 17 residues in the CDR3. The junction had 7 bases not matched to a gene; V was cut back by 1 base and J by 2 bases. CDR1 is MGHRA, CDR2 YSYEKL, per germline. The CDR3 region has the DNA TGCGCCAGCAGCCAAGGGGGACAGGGGGAACCAACCTACGAGCAGTACTTC. Translating gives CASSQGGQGEPTYEQYF.

This clonotype was picked up a small number of times. The CDR3 nucleotides are TGTGCCAGCAGCGTAGGGGGGATCACTGAAGCTTTCTTT. Residues: CASSVGGITEAFF. The chain joins TRBV9 to TRBJ1-1; D might be TRBD1 (5 bases). Germline-derived CDR1 and CDR2 are SGDLS and YYNGEE. This CDR3 comprises 13 residues. V gave up 0 bases and J gave up 4 bases, with 7 bases separating them. Full variable domain (missing parts from reference TRBV9 and TRBJ1-1): DSGVTQTPKHLITATGQRVTLRCSPRSGDLSVYWYQQSLDQGLQFLIQYYNGEERAKGNILERFSAQQFPDLHSELNLSSLELGDSALYFCASSVGGITEAFFGQGTRLTVV.

This clonotype has a handful of counts. The V call is TRBV6-1, the J call TRBJ2-7; D unclear. Germline assignment: CDR1 MNHNS and CDR2 SASEGT. This CDR3 comprises 12 residues. The V gene lost 3 bases and the J gene lost 2 bases, with 5 bases spanning the gap. In nucleotides, the CDR3 is TGTGCCAGCAGTGATCAGCCCTACGAGCAGTACTTC. It encodes CASSDQPYEQYF.

The chain is built from TRBV27 and TRBJ1-5; D remains unclear. V lost 4 bases and J 6 bases, leaving 19 bases between the germline ends. Germline values: CDR1 MNHEY, CDR2 SMNVEV (reference sequence). The CDR3 spans 16 residues. The DNA for the CDR3 is TGTGCCAGCAGTTCCTCACATGGGGAGTTGGGTCAGCCCCAGCATTTT. This sequence encodes CASSSSHGELGQPQHF.

The chain joins TRBV28 to TRBJ2-5, with TRBD1 identical over 9 bases. The CDR3 is made up of 15 amino acids. Trimming at V came to 5 bases and at J to 6 bases, leaving 10 bases not matched to a gene. The V gene's germline CDR1 is MDHEN and CDR2 SYDVKM. The CDR3 sequence is CASSPQGTGTKTQYF. The DNA for the CDR3 is TGTGCCAGCAGTCCCCAAGGGACAGGGACGAAGACCCAGTACTTC.

The chain uses TRBV27 and TRBJ1-2; TRBD1 aligns across 9 bases. This CDR3 is built from 17 residues. The V segment lost 5 bases and the J segment 4 bases; nucleotides outside the gene matches: 14. Germline assignment: CDR1 MNHEY and CDR2 SMNVEV (reference sequence). The CDR3 spells CASSKNPGQGRSYGYTF. The CDR3 DNA reads TGTGCCAGCAGTAAGAATCCGGGACAGGGAAGAAGCTATGGCTACACCTTC.

The chain has TRBV12-3 or TRBV12-4 and TRBJ1-3, with 7 bases matching TRBD1. The CDR3 has 14 residues. Trimming took 10 bases from V and 1 from J; bases not matched to a gene: 7. CDR3 DNA: TGTGCCACCTCCGACAGGGTGTCTGGAAACACCATATATTTT. The encoded protein is CATSDRVSGNTIYF.

The J gene is TRBJ2-1, the V gene TRBV6-6; D gene uncertain. Germline assignment: CDR1 MNHNY and CDR2 SVGAGI (reference sequence). CDR3 length equals 15 residues. V was pared by 7 bases and J by 6 bases, with 19 bases between. As DNA, the CDR3 is TGTGCCAGCACTACTGATCCTCAGGCAGGCAATGAGCAGTTCTTC. This encodes CASTTDPQAGNEQFF.

This sequence joins TRBV7-3 and TRBJ2-3; 13 bases map to TRBD2. CDR1 is SGHTA and CDR2 is FQGTGA in the germline V gene. The CDR3 covers 16 residues. Trimming took 5 bases from V and 4 from J; bases not matched to a gene: 6. In nucleotides, the CDR3 is TGTGCCAGCAGCCCCGGACTAGCGGGAGAGTCAGATACGCAGTATTTT. It specifies CASSPGLAGESDTQYF.

The chain has TRBV12-3 or TRBV12-4 and TRBJ2-7; D is unresolved. This CDR3 is 13 amino acids long. The V end was cut by 3 bases, the J end by 3 bases, with 9 bases between. The CDR3 nucleotides read TGTGCCAGCAGTTTGGGCAGTGGCTACGAGCAGTACTTC. Encoded protein: CASSLGSGYEQYF.

V usage is TRBV11-2 and J usage is TRBJ2-1; 12 bases map to TRBD2. This CDR3 is 16 amino acids long. The germline CDR1 and CDR2 sequences are SGHAT and FQNNGV. Unmatched junction bases numbered 8, after V lost 6 bases and J lost 5 bases. The CDR3 sequence is CASSPTGLAGNNEQFF. The DNA for the CDR3 is TGTGCCAGCAGTCCTACTGGACTAGCGGGAAACAATGAGCAGTTCTTC.

The chain joins TRBV4-1 to TRBJ1-5; 10 positions match TRBD1. The CDR3 totals 16 residues. Trimming removed 4 bases from V and 3 bases from J; junction bases left unmatched: 6. CDR1 is MGHRA and CDR2 is YSYEKL in the germline V gene. The CDR3 DNA reads as TGCGCCAGCAGCCCCAGGACAGGGGGATACAATCAGCCCCAGCATTTT. This translates into CASSPRTGGYNQPQHF.

The chain has TRBV27 and TRBJ1-2, with 7 nucleotides matching TRBD1. CDR1 is MNHEY and CDR2 is SMNVEV in the germline V gene (reference sequence). V lost 5 bases and J lost 3; bases outside the gene matches: 6. CDR3 size: 14 residues. The CDR3 sequence is CASSPGTAYYGYTF. In nucleotides, the CDR3 is TGTGCCAGCAGTCCAGGGACAGCATACTATGGCTACACCTTC.

The genes are TRBV27 and TRBJ2-1; TRBD2 aligns across 11 bases. Germline lookup yields CDR1 MNHEY and CDR2 SMNVEV (reference sequence). The V gene end was trimmed by 6 bases and the J gene end by 7 bases; junction bases not matched to a gene: 11. The CDR3 is 16 residues long. The CDR3 DNA is TGTGCCAGCAGCCTACTAACTAGCGGGGGAAGGAATGAGCAGTTCTTC. Translated, it gives CASSLLTSGGRNEQFF.